This passage covers 23 T cell receptor beta chains from one sample sequenced in a study of shared clonotypes between healthy human individuals. Produced via immunoSEQ multiplex PCR; TCRdb's table is partial and in-frame only. The table has around 720,000 clones, approximately 73% seen once; the top ten hold around 1.8%. The sample was memory CD4+ T cells sorted from blood. Subset in this sample: CD45RA-negative fraction. Receptors originate from a woman aged 25 to 45 in good health.

In its sample, this clone was seen a few times. The chain links TRBV6-1 to TRBJ2-7; D not certain. Germline V gene lookup returns CDR1 MNHNS and CDR2 SASEGT. Between the trimmed V and J ends, which lost 3 bases and 2 bases, there was a span of 14 bases. The CDR3 consists of 15 residues. CDR3 nucleotide sequence: TGTGCCAGCAGTGACCCTCTAGGGTCAGCCTACGAGCAGTACTTC. Translation: CASSDPLGSAYEQYF.

For this clone: A read error may produce the germline difference seen at one junction end. The V gene is TRBV25-1, the J gene TRBJ2-7; a weak D match, TRBD1 (5 bases). The germline CDR1 and CDR2 sequences are MGHDK and SYGVNS. The CDR3 runs to 14 residues. Written as DNA, the CDR3 is TGTGCCAGCAGTGAATCGAACCCCCCCTATCTGGGGCACTTC. Its protein is CASSESNPPYLGHF.

The DNA of the CDR3 is TGCGCCAGCAGCCAACTAGCGGGAGTGAACTACGAGCAGTACTTC. Translation gives CASSQLAGVNYEQYF. The chain employs TRBV5-1 and TRBJ2-7, with TRBD2 matching 11 bases. With 4 bases clipped from V and 3 bases from J, the junction kept 6 bases outside the gene matches. The CDR3 runs 15 residues. Germline V gene lookup returns CDR1 SGHRS and CDR2 YFSETQ.

The V and J genes are TRBV6-5 and TRBJ2-1; no reliable D call. Trimming left V 0 bases short and J 8 bases short, with 14 bases between. The CDR3 has 15 residues. The V gene's germline CDR1 is MNHEY and CDR2 SVGAGI. The CDR3 loop reads CASSYSTGVGDEQFF. The DNA of the CDR3 is TGTGCCAGCAGTTACTCGACCGGCGTCGGCGATGAGCAGTTCTTC.

The J gene is TRBJ1-4, the V gene TRBV29-1; 7 bases align to TRBD1. Germline assignment: CDR1 SQVTM and CDR2 ANQGSEA. After removal of 6 bases from V and 4 bases from J, the junction contained 8 bases not matched to a gene. The CDR3 has 14 residues. CDR3 region: CSVSWRDSNEKLFF. CDR3 DNA sequence: TGCAGCGTCTCTTGGAGGGACAGTAATGAAAAACTGTTTTTT.

The chain employs TRBV27 and TRBJ2-2; D remains unclear. Trimming cost V 2 bases and J 9 bases, with 16 bases left between them. CDR3 length: 15 residues. Germline loops: CDR1 MNHEY, CDR2 SMNVEV (reference sequence). DNA for the CDR3: TGTGCCAGCAGTTTAGATTTTGGCGACCCGCGGGAGCTGTTTTTT. It encodes CASSLDFGDPRELFF.

This clone was observed a handful of times. The V gene is TRBV6-5, the J gene TRBJ1-5; possible D gene TRBD1, 6 bases. Trimming took off 0 bases at V and 6 bases at J, with 12 bases between the two ends. CDR3 size: 15 residues. The V gene's germline CDR1 is MNHEY and CDR2 SVGAGI. DNA of the CDR3: TGTGCCAGCAGTTACTCGATAGGGGGGGGTCAGCCCCAGCATTTT. The encoded protein is CASSYSIGGGQPQHF.

The chain has TRBV28 and TRBJ1-1, with a weak D call TRBD1 (5 bases). V shed 1 base and J shed 5 bases, with 14 bases lying between them. Looked up from germline, CDR1 is MDHEN and CDR2 is SYDVKM. The CDR3 is 15 amino acids. CDR3 sequence reads: CASSLLGPSRTEAFF. CDR3 DNA sequence: TGTGCCAGCAGTTTATTGGGACCCTCCCGGACTGAAGCTTTCTTT.

About this clone: One end of the junction fails to match germline, which may point to a read error. In nucleotides, the CDR3 is TGTGCCAGCAGTTCGGCAGGGGGGCGGGAGAACATGCTATTC. This gives the protein CASSSAGGRENMLF. This sequence joins TRBV6-5 and TRBJ2-7; D possibly uses TRBD1 or TRBD2 (7 bases each). The germline CDR1 and CDR2 sequences are MNHEY and SVGAGI. The CDR3 runs 14 residues.

The J gene is TRBJ2-2, the V gene TRBV5-4; 10 bases map to TRBD2. CDR3 length: 17 amino acids. Trimming removed 2 bases from V and 0 bases from J; junction bases left unmatched: 4. Germline CDR1 and CDR2: SGHNT and YYREEE (reference sequence). CDR3 sequence: CASSFGLAVTNTGELFF. CDR3 DNA sequence: TGTGCCAGCAGCTTCGGACTAGCGGTTACGAACACCGGGGAGCTGTTTTTT.

CDR3 in DNA: TGTGCCAGCAGTGAAATGGCGGGAGCGCGGAATGAGCAGTTCTTC. It specifies CASSEMAGARNEQFF. The chain is built from TRBV6-1 and TRBJ2-1; TRBD2 aligns across 7 bases. The germline CDR1 and CDR2 sequences are MNHNS and SASEGT. V was pared by 2 bases and J by 7 bases, with 8 bases of the junction left unmatched. This CDR3 comprises 15 residues.

In its sample, this clone was seen a few times. Other DNA sequences in this specimen translate into the identical CDR3. V gene TRBV5-1 combines with J gene TRBJ2-5; 14 bases line up with TRBD2. CDR1 and CDR2 from the germline V gene are SGHRS and YFSETQ. J lost 4 bases, V lost 4 bases, and 3 bases had no gene match. CDR3 length: 15 residues. The CDR3 DNA sequence: TGCGCCAGCAGCCCGGGACTAGCGGGAGTAGAGACCCAGTACTTC. This sequence encodes CASSPGLAGVETQYF.

This clone was seen only a few times. This chain uses TRBV28 with TRBJ1-4; D is unresolved. Trimming stripped 5 bases from V and 5 bases from J, with 15 bases between. Germline assignment: CDR1 MDHEN and CDR2 SYDVKM. The CDR3 spans 15 residues. Written as DNA, the CDR3 is TGTGCCAGCAGTCCACCCACAAGCCCAAATGAAAAACTGTTTTTT. It translates to CASSPPTSPNEKLFF.

This clone turned up a few times. The gene calls are TRBV28 and TRBJ2-2; 7 nucleotides line up with TRBD1. This CDR3 is built from 15 residues. With 6 bases clipped from V and 4 bases from J, the junction kept 8 bases outside the gene matches. The germline V gene has CDR1 MDHEN and CDR2 SYDVKM. DNA for the CDR3: TGTGCCAGCAGCCCCGGGACAGCCTTCACCGGGGAGCTGTTTTTT. The encoded protein is CASSPGTAFTGELFF.

This rearrangement joins TRBV5-4 to TRBJ1-3; the D is unclear. The V end lost 5 bases, the J end lost 2 bases, and 11 bases lay between the germline ends. The germline V gene encodes CDR1 SGHNT and CDR2 YYREEE (reference sequence). The CDR3 runs to 14 residues. The CDR3 loop is CASRSRPTGNTIYF. CDR3 nucleotide sequence: TGTGCCAGCAGGTCCAGACCAACTGGAAACACCATATATTTT.

V usage is TRBV27 and J usage is TRBJ2-5; 9 bases fit TRBD1. CDR1 is MNHEY and CDR2 is SMNVEV in the germline V gene (reference sequence). This CDR3 comprises 16 residues. After removal of 4 bases from V and 4 bases from J, the junction contained 10 bases not matched to a gene. In DNA form, the CDR3 reads TGTGCCAGCAGTTCCCTTGGGACAGGGAAGAGAGAGACCCAGTACTTC. This translates into CASSSLGTGKRETQYF.

This clone came up a few times. V is TRBV10-2 and J is TRBJ1-2; D is unclear. V lost 3 bases and J lost 1, with 9 bases in between. There are 14 residues in the CDR3. Germline V gene data show CDR1 as WSHSY and CDR2 as SAAADI. The CDR3 coding sequence is TGCGCCAGCAGTGAACGCGGGCTTAACTATGGCTACACCTTC. Protein product: CASSERGLNYGYTF.

This clone has a handful of counts. V and J are TRBV6-1 and TRBJ2-3; the match to TRBD1 covers 10 bases. The germline CDR1 and CDR2 sequences are MNHNS and SASEGT. The CDR3 has 11 residues. After removal of 7 bases from V and 14 bases from J, the junction contained 6 bases not matched to a gene. The CDR3 DNA reads as TGTGCCAGCACGGAGGGACAGGGGCGGTATTTT. It yields the protein CASTEGQGRYF.

The chain links TRBV4-1 to TRBJ2-1; D is perhaps TRBD1 or TRBD2 (5 bases each). CDR3 length equals 15 residues. The germline gives CDR1 MGHRA, CDR2 YSYEKL. V was trimmed by 2 bases and J by 8 bases, leaving 16 bases between them. CDR3 loop: CASSQIGTSWDEQFF. In DNA form, the CDR3 reads TGCGCCAGCAGCCAAATAGGGACCTCATGGGATGAGCAGTTCTTC.

The chain couples TRBV6-1 to TRBJ1-3; no clear D. With 4 bases removed from V and 2 bases from J, the gap between germline ends came to 12 bases. Germline V lookup: CDR1 MNHNS, CDR2 SASEGT. The CDR3 is 15 amino acids. The DNA of the CDR3 is TGTGCCAGCAGTGGAGGACGGACCGCTGGAAACACCATATATTTT. Its translation is CASSGGRTAGNTIYF.

This clone has only a few counts. This sequence joins TRBV14 and TRBJ2-1; the D gene is possibly TRBD1 (5 bases). V lost 1 base to trimming and J lost 6 bases, with 10 bases between them. Per germline, CDR1 SGHDN and CDR2 FVKESK. The CDR3 runs to 14 residues. CDR3 nucleotide sequence: TGTGCCAGCAGCCAAGTTAGGACAAGCAATGAGCAGTTCTTC. Its protein is CASSQVRTSNEQFF.

This clone has a count of ten or more. V and J are TRBV2 and TRBJ2-5; D ambiguous. Trimming pared 5 bases from V and 5 bases from J, leaving 9 bases between. This CDR3 is 12 amino acids long. Germline CDR1 and CDR2: SNHLY and FYNNEI. CDR3 nucleotide sequence: TGTGCCAGCAGTACGGTCATGGAGACCCAGTACTTC. Translated, it gives CASSTVMETQYF.

The CDR3 region is CASSDTYRVSGANVLTF. The CDR3 region has the DNA TGTGCCAGCAGCGACACGTACAGGGTCTCTGGGGCCAACGTCCTGACTTTC. The rearrangement uses TRBV7-8 and TRBJ2-6, with D possibly TRBD1 on 6 matching bases. The CDR3 contains 17 residues. The V and J ends lost 5 bases and 0 bases respectively, with 14 bases between them. From germline, CDR1 is SGHVS and CDR2 FQNEAQ.